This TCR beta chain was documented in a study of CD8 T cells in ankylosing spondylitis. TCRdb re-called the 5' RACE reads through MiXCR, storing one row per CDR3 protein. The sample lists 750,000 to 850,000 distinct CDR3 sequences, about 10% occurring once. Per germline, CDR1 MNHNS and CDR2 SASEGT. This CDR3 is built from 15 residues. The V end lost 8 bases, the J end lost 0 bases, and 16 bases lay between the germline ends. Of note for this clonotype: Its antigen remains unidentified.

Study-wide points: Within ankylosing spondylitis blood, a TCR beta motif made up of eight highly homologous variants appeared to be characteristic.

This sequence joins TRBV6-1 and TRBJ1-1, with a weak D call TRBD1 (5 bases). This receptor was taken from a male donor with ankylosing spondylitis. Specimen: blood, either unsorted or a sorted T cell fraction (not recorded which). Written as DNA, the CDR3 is TGTGCCAGCGTCAGGGTTTGGGGCATGAACACTGAAGCTTTCTTT. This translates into CASVRVWGMNTEAFF.